Below, 9 T cell receptor beta chains from the same sample are listed, as sequenced in a study of T cell changes during pregnancy in multiple sclerosis. Assay: immunoSEQ multiplex PCR; the TCRdb copy retains only in-frame clones and omits some. This sample has 75,000 to 80,000 clones; 85% to 95% occur once, and the top ten carry approximately 2.8%. The starting material was peripheral blood, obtained after pregnancy. These TCRs come from a female donor in good health, enrolled as a control in a pregnancy study.

As for this clone: A junction boundary mismatches the germline segment, possibly from a read error. The J gene is TRBJ2-1, the V gene TRBV2, with a tentative D call TRBD1 (6 bases). Germline CDR1 is SNHLY and CDR2 is FYNNEI. The CDR3 runs to 11 residues. The DNA for the CDR3 is TGTGCCAGCACCGAGAGGGACACGGACGTCTTC. It encodes CASTERDTDVF.

J is TRBJ2-5 and V is TRBV4-1, with 13 bases matching TRBD2. The trim removed 0 bases at V and 4 bases at J, leaving 8 bases unmatched. There are 18 residues in the CDR3. CDR1 is MGHRA, CDR2 YSYEKL, per germline. In nucleotides, the CDR3 is TGCGCCAGCAGCCAAGAAGGACCGGGACTAGCGGGGTCAGAGACCCAGTACTTC. This encodes CASSQEGPGLAGSETQYF.

V and J are TRBV7-2 and TRBJ2-3, with a tentative D call TRBD2 (6 bases). Germline V gives CDR1 SGHTA, CDR2 FQGNSA. Trimming left V 5 bases short and J 0 bases short, with 9 bases between. This CDR3 spans 14 amino acids. CDR3 protein: CASSPAGSTDTQYF. The CDR3 DNA reads TGTGCCAGCAGCCCCGCGGGAAGCACAGATACGCAGTATTTT.

The genes are TRBV7-8 and TRBJ2-2, with unresolved D. Trimming cost V 7 bases and J 0 bases, with 9 bases left between them. The germline CDR1 and CDR2 sequences are SGHVS and FQNEAQ. This CDR3 comprises 14 residues. CDR3 in amino acids: CASNRPANTGELFF. The DNA of the CDR3 is TGTGCCAGCAACAGACCCGCGAACACCGGGGAGCTGTTTTTT.

The chain has TRBV28 and TRBJ1-1; D might be TRBD1 (5 bases). The V end lost 2 bases, the J end lost 5 bases, and 9 bases lay between the germline ends. The CDR3 is 13 residues long. The V gene's germline CDR1 is MDHEN and CDR2 SYDVKM. The CDR3 DNA reads TGTGCCAGCAGTTTAGGGGCGCGAACTGAAGCTTTCTTT. It is translated as CASSLGARTEAFF.

The genes are TRBV4-1 and TRBJ2-5; no clear D gene. V was trimmed by 1 base and J by 5 bases, leaving 17 bases between them. Germline assignment: CDR1 MGHRA and CDR2 YSYEKL. The CDR3 has 16 amino acids. This chain's CDR3 is CASSQGPGMLGETQYF. In nucleotides, the CDR3 is TGCGCCAGCAGCCAAGGGCCGGGTATGCTTGGGGAGACCCAGTACTTC.

The V and J genes are TRBV11-2 and TRBJ1-2; 7 bases fit TRBD1. The CDR3 is 15 amino acids. CDR1 is SGHAT, CDR2 FQNNGV, per germline. V lost 4 bases to trimming and J lost 6 bases; unmatched junction nucleotides: 11. This CDR3 is CASSSIQGPIHGYTF. Written as DNA, the CDR3 is TGTGCCAGCAGCTCCATACAGGGGCCGATACATGGCTACACCTTC.

V gene TRBV7-9 combines with J gene TRBJ2-7; 10 nucleotides match TRBD1. Germline V lookup: CDR1 SEHNR, CDR2 FQNEAQ (reference sequence). V gave up 5 bases and J gave up 5 bases; unmatched junction bases: 9. This CDR3 region has 15 residues. CDR3 coding DNA: TGTGCCAGCAGCCCCCCGGGACAGGGGTTCCACGAGCAGTACTTC. Its translation: CASSPPGQGFHEQYF.

The chain is built from TRBV2 and TRBJ2-2; 7 positions agree with TRBD2. This CDR3 has 13 amino acids. J lost 6 bases, V lost 9 bases, and 7 bases had no gene match. Looked up from germline, CDR1 is SNHLY and CDR2 is FYNNEI. CDR3 bases: TGTGCCAGATCGAAGCGGGGTGCCGGGGAGCTGTTTTTT. Translated, it gives CARSKRGAGELFF.